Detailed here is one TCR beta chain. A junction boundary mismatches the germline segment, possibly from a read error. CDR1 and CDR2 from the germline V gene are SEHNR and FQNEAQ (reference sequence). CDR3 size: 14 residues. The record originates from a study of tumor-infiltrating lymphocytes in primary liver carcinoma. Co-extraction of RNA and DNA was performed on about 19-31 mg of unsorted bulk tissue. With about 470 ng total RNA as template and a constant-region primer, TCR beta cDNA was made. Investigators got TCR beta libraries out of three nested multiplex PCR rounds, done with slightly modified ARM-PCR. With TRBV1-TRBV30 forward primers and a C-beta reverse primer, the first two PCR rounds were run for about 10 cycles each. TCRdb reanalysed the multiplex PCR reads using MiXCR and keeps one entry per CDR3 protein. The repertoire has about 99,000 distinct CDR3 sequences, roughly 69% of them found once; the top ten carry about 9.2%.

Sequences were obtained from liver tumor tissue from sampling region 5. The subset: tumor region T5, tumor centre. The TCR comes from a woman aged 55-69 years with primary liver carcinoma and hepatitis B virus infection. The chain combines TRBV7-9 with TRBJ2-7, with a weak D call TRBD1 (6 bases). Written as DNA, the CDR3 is TGTGCCAGCAGCCCCGGACAGAGGGCCTACGAGCGGTACTTC. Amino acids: CASSPGQRAYERYF.